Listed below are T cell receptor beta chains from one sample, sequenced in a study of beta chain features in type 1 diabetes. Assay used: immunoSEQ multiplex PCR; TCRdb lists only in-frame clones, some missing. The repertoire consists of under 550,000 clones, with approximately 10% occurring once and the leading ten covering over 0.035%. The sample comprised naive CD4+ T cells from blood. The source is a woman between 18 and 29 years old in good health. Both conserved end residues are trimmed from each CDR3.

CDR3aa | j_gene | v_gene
AWSWGTYEQY | TRBJ2-7 | TRBV30
ASSPRLAGTSYNEQF | TRBJ2-1 | TRBV27
ASSQDYLPGGNEQF | TRBJ2-1 | TRBV4-3
ASSFEGRNSPLH | TRBJ1-6 | TRBV5-4
ASSQVPGSSTDTQY | TRBJ2-3 | TRBV14
ATSYQRGVDEQY | TRBJ2-7 | TRBV15
ASSLNLYGYT | TRBJ1-2 | TRBV28
ASRRTPYEQY | TRBJ2-7 | TRBV28
ATSRGGHEETQY | TRBJ2-5 | TRBV15
ASSYGQGSNQPQH | TRBJ1-5 | TRBV6-6
ASSVSPGPTDTQY | TRBJ2-3 | TRBV5-8
ASSTQGSTNTGELF | TRBJ2-2 | TRBV18